This T cell receptor beta chain emerged from a study of blood T cell repertoires in COVID-19. The germline V and J ends were trimmed by 7 bases and 0 bases, with 15 bases remaining between them. The CDR3 contains 15 residues. The V gene's germline CDR1 is LNHDA and CDR2 SQIVND (reference sequence). The protocol was immunoSEQ multiplex PCR, while the TCRdb copy is restricted to in-frame clones and leaves out a portion. The sample holds roughly 81,000 clones, 70% to 90% seen once. Sequenced: peripheral blood. The chain is built from TRBV19 and TRBJ1-2; D not certain. The TCR was taken from a man aged 40-49 years with acute or convalescent COVID-19. The CDR3 reads CASKYWWRANYGYTF. Written as DNA, the CDR3 is TGTGCCAGTAAATATTGGTGGAGAGCTAACTATGGCTACACCTTC.